This T cell receptor beta chain derives from a study of OX40 agonist ivuxolimab in advanced cancers. Turning to the study itself: People in dose escalation had one of these cancers: hepatocellular carcinoma, melanoma, renal cell or head and neck cancer.

People who had autoimmune disease history or systemic immunosuppression were excluded. Clones were read by immunoSEQ multiplex PCR, and TCRdb kept only the in-frame ones, dropping some. The repertoire includes fewer than 100,000 clones, approximately 90% of them detected once, and 0.3% to 0.4% sits in the top ten. Whole-study results and caveats: In CD8+ T cells, expanded clones were on average more numerous than in CD4+. Some nonresponders additionally presented with little normalized T-cell clonal expansion.

This CDR3 comprises 17 residues. Germline CDR1 and CDR2: SEHNR and FQNEAQ (reference sequence). The V end was cut by 0 bases, the J end by 8 bases, with 22 bases between. About this clone: Its antigen is currently unknown.

J is TRBJ1-1 and V is TRBV7-9; D is perhaps TRBD1 (5 bases). This TCR was sampled from an adult with an advanced solid tumor such as melanoma, head and neck, liver or kidney cancer. Sequences were derived from CD4+ or CD8+ T cells sorted from blood, sampled in a trial of the OX40 agonist ivuxolimab. CDR3 bases: TGTGCCAGCAGCTTAGCGGGGGATTTCCGTCCCTCACTGGAAGCTTTCTTT. Its protein product is CASSLAGDFRPSLEAFF.